This T cell receptor (beta chain) derives from a study of Ad26.COV2.S vaccination and SARS-CoV-2 variants. Study outcomes and limitations: It was found that vaccine and placebo recipients had similar non-spike TCR breadth.

Sequencing was performed with immunoSEQ multiplex PCR; in TCRdb, only in-frame clones are kept and a portion is missing. Here the sample spans around 420,000 clones, roughly 90% being singletons. Treatment described: some 20 received Ad26.COV2.S at low or high dose, single or two shots; about 5 received placebo; per-sample allocation not given. Day 63 following the first vaccine or placebo injection was when the samples were taken. Note on this clone: Its antigen remains unknown.

The sequences come from peripheral blood, collected in a trial of Ad26.COV2.S vaccine versus placebo. The TCR sequence derives from a person aged 18 to 59 who received the Ad26.COV2.S COVID-19 vaccine or a placebo.

CDR3: CASSPPYPRGGNEQFF. The CDR3 DNA reads TGTGCCAGCAGCCCCCCATACCCCCGGGGGGGCAATGAGCAGTTCTTC. This chain links TRBV3-1 (or the pseudogene TRBV3-2) with TRBJ2-1; TRBD2 matches at 8 bases. In germline, CDR1 is LGHDT, CDR2 YNNKEL (reference sequence). Trimming removed 4 bases from V and 6 bases from J; junction bases left unmatched: 11. The CDR3 runs to 16 residues.